Listed below are T cell receptor beta chains from one sample, sequenced in a study of shared clonotypes between healthy human individuals. Clones were read by immunoSEQ multiplex PCR, and TCRdb kept only the in-frame ones, dropping some. The table shows 2 million to 2.5 million clones, with around 93% occurring only once. The sample comprised naive CD4+ T cells from PBMCs. These receptors were collected from a man aged 18 to 35 in good health. Some clones in this sample may be carry-over from other donors' samples. CDR3s include the opening cysteine and the closing phenylalanine or tryptophan. The order of the fields is clone size, V gene, D gene, J gene, CDR3 DNA, CDR3 protein. A D gene is named only where the DNA matches it firmly. Not all rows give a size; the values are once, few, many and, for expanded clones, a class.

>-|TRBV30|-|TRBJ2-2
TGTGCCTGGAGTTTGCTCGCGAACACCGGGGAGCTGTTTTTT
CAWSLLANTGELFF
>once|TRBV4-1|TRBD2|TRBJ2-2
TGCGCCAGCAGCCAACCTTATACCGGACTAGCGGGAAGCGGCGCCGGGGAGCTGTTTTTT
CASSQPYTGLAGSGAGELFF
>-|TRBV7-9|-|TRBJ2-3
TGTGCCAGCAGCTTACGAGCTAGCACAGATACGCAGTATTTT
CASSLRASTDTQYF
>-|TRBV5-1|-|TRBJ1-2
TGCGCCAGCAGCTTGGCGGGGGGTACGGACGGCTACACCTTC
CASSLAGGTDGYTF
>few|TRBV6-1|-|TRBJ2-2
TGTGCCAGCAGCGAAACCCCGAGAAGGGAGCTGTTTTTT
CASSETPRRELFF
>-|TRBV7-8|-|TRBJ2-1
TGTGCCAGCAGCTTAGGTGGGAGTAGCGACAATGAGCAGTTCTTC
CASSLGGSSDNEQFF
>-|TRBV4-2|TRBD2|TRBJ2-3
TGTGCCAGCAGCCAAGAATCCCGGACTAGCGGCACAGATACGCAGTATTTT
CASSQESRTSGTDTQYF
>-|TRBV10-3|-|TRBJ2-7
TGTGCCACCTTGGACCTATACGAGCAGTACTTC
CATLDLYEQYF
>-|TRBV5-6|-|TRBJ2-5
TGTGCCAGCAGCTTGAGATCGGTCCAAGAGACCCAGTACTTC
CASSLRSVQETQYF
>once|TRBV29-1|TRBD2|TRBJ2-4
TGCAGCGTCAGCGGGAGGCTGACCAAAAACATTCAGTACTTC
CSVSGRLTKNIQYF
>-|TRBV19|TRBD1|TRBJ2-1
TGTGCCAGTAGTTTCCGGACAGGGTACAATGAGCAGTTCTTC
CASSFRTGYNEQFF
>-|TRBV15|TRBD1|TRBJ2-5
TGTGCCACCCGGGACAGGGACCAAGAGACCCAGTACTTC
CATRDRDQETQYF
>-|TRBV13|TRBD1|TRBJ2-2
TGTGCCAGCAGGCGAAGCGGACAGGGAGGAACCGGGGAGCTGTTTTTT
CASRRSGQGGTGELFF
>-|TRBV5-1|-|TRBJ2-1
TGCGCCAGCAGCTCCTCCGGGACAAAATCCAATGAGCAGTTCTTC
CASSSSGTKSNEQFF
>-|TRBV29-1|-|TRBJ2-7
TGCAGCGTGCAAAGTCCAAACATCTACGAGCAGTACTTC
CSVQSPNIYEQYF
>once|TRBV2|TRBD1|TRBJ2-7
TGTGCCAGCAGAAGGGACAGCGCCGCATCCTACGAGCAGTACTTC
CASRRDSAASYEQYF
>-|TRBV28|-|TRBJ1-1
TGTGCCAGCATTGAAACAGGGCCCCGCGCTGAAGCTTTCTTT
CASIETGPRAEAFF
>-|TRBV2|TRBD1|TRBJ2-5
TGTGCCAGTGACCGGGACAGGGGACAAGAGACCCAGTACTTC
CASDRDRGQETQYF
>-|TRBV7-2|TRBD2|TRBJ2-7
TGTGCCAGCCGGACTAGCGGGTCGGGGGGCGAGCAGTACTTC
CASRTSGSGGEQYF
>-|TRBV4-1|TRBD2|TRBJ2-2
TGCGCCAGCAGCCAAGTTCCCTTTGCGGGAGCCGGGGAGCTGTTTTTT
CASSQVPFAGAGELFF
>-|TRBV15|-|TRBJ2-7
TGTGCCACCAGCAGAGGTGACAGACCCTACGAGCAGTACTTC
CATSRGDRPYEQYF
>-|TRBV27|TRBD2|TRBJ2-1
TGTGCCAGCAGTTTTAGTGGGACTAGCGGGAGGGTTGTGTTCTTC
CASSFSGTSGRVVFF
>-|TRBV6-4|-|TRBJ2-1
TGTGCCAGCAGTGTGCTTCGGGACTCCTCCTACAATGAGCAGTTCTTC
CASSVLRDSSYNEQFF
>-|TRBV27|TRBD1|TRBJ1-1
TGTGCCAGCAGTCTTTACAGGGGCACTATGAACACTGAAGCTTTCTTT
CASSLYRGTMNTEAFF
>-|TRBV10-3|TRBD2|TRBJ2-5
TGTGCCATCAGTGAATGGCAGCGGGAGTTGGGTAGTCAAGAGACCCAGTACTTC
CAISEWQRELGSQETQYF
>-|TRBV21-1|-|TRBJ2-7
TGTGCCAGCAGCAAAAAGGGACAGGGTTCGCAAGAGCAGTACTTC
CASSKKGQGSQEQYF
>-|TRBV5-6|TRBD2|TRBJ2-7
TGTGCCAGCAGCCAAACCGCGGGACTAGCCTACGAGCAGTACTTC
CASSQTAGLAYEQYF
>-|TRBV5-6|TRBD2|TRBJ2-3
TGTGCCAGCAGCTTGGCTGGGGGGGATGATACGCAGTATTTT
CASSLAGGDDTQYF
>once|TRBV7-3|-|TRBJ2-1
TGTGCCAGCAGCAACCTCCCCGGGGTCTACAATGAGCAGTTCTTC
CASSNLPGVYNEQFF
>-|TRBV29-1|-|TRBJ2-1
TGCAGCGTCTATGGGGTGTCTTCCGCCTACAATGAGCAGTTCTTC
CSVYGVSSAYNEQFF
>-|TRBV27|-|TRBJ1-3
TGTGCCAGCAGTTTCGGTTTTGAGGGGATTGCTGGAAACACCATATATTTT
CASSFGFEGIAGNTIYF
>-|TRBV28|-|TRBJ1-2
TGTGCCAGCAGTTTGGGGATCGGCGCACAGAGTTATGGCTACACCTTC
CASSLGIGAQSYGYTF
>few|TRBV9|TRBD1|TRBJ1-1
TGTGCCAGCAGCGTACTCGGACAGGGAAGAACTGAAGCTTTCTTT
CASSVLGQGRTEAFF
>once|TRBV10-3|TRBD1|TRBJ1-2
TGTGCCACCAGGGACAGGTGGTACACCTTC
CATRDRWYTF
>once|TRBV9|TRBD1|TRBJ2-2
TGTGCCAGCAGCGCTATGGGACAGCTACCCGGGGAGCTGTTTTTT
CASSAMGQLPGELFF
>-|TRBV5-1|-|TRBJ2-5
TGCGCCAGCAGCCGAGGACAGCTTGGCCAAGAGACCCAGTACTTC
CASSRGQLGQETQYF
>-|TRBV28|TRBD1|TRBJ1-1
TGTGCCAGCCGTCGGACAGGGAACACTGAAGCTTTCTTT
CASRRTGNTEAFF
>-|TRBV9|-|TRBJ2-7
TGTGCCAGCACCGTAGGTTCAGGGTCCACCTACGAGCAGTACTTC
CASTVGSGSTYEQYF
>-|TRBV30|-|TRBJ1-1
TGTGCCTGGAGTGTCTCCGCCCCTGGCGGCGCTTTCTTT
CAWSVSAPGGAFF